The present T cell receptor beta chain was sequenced within a study of shared clonotypes between healthy human individuals. Study results and limitations: Since donors were few, the genetic and exposure-history diversity represented was limited. Generation probability values for non-shared clonotypes were lower than those for clonotypes shared by all four donors.

Per the authors' pipeline: Without quality scores, immunoSEQ junctional reads could not be filtered like full-length reads. Here immunoSEQ multiplex PCR was the method, and the copy in TCRdb shows in-frame clones only, minus some. D and trimming come from the DNA, and the V and J calls and clone size come from that table. In the table there are about a million clones, around 77% of which are singletons. This clone has a handful of counts. Its matching antigen is unknown. A CD45RA-negative memory subset and a CD45RA+ naive subset were separated from the CD4+ cells. CDR1 LGHNT and CDR2 FRNRAP come from the germline V gene. The ends were cut back, 0 bases at V and 0 bases at J, with 11 bases in the middle. The CDR3 is made up of 16 amino acids.

The sample consisted of memory CD4+ T cells from PBMCs. This sample's subset: CD45RA-negative fraction. The V call is TRBV12-5, the J call TRBJ1-2; D is undetermined. The sequence derives from a man aged 18 to 30 in good health. Some clones in this sample may be carry-over from other donors' samples. CDR3 bases: TGTGCTAGTGGTTTGGTACCCGGAATAACTAACTATGGCTACACCTTC. This encodes CASGLVPGITNYGYTF.